The clone carrying this T cell receptor (beta chain) appeared a few times. Only in-frame clones appear in the TCRdb table, and some are missing; sequencing was by immunoSEQ multiplex PCR. The sample lists fewer than 2,000 clones; more than 75% were seen once. V dropped 2 bases and J dropped 3 bases, with 11 bases sitting between them. Germline-derived CDR1 and CDR2 are KGHSH and LQKENI. The CDR3 loop spans 14 amino acids. The source of the sample is a study of chemoradiotherapy in HPV16-positive cancers. The chain uses TRBV18 and TRBJ2-7, with unresolved D. Specimen: tumor tissue, collected from a patient who underwent chemoradiotherapy. The sequence was obtained from a human donor with HPV-associated anogenital cancer. This CDR3 is CASSPAGYFYEQYF. The CDR3 DNA is TGTGCCAGCTCACCAGCCGGGTATTTCTACGAGCAGTACTTC.